These 10 T cell receptor beta chains came from one sample sequenced in a study of shared clonotypes between healthy human individuals. Generated by immunoSEQ multiplex PCR, the TCRdb table keeps only in-frame clones and is missing some. The sample includes 490,000 or so clones, about 80% of them seen just once. Sequenced material: PBMCs. These receptors all stem from a woman between 40 and 55 years old in good health. Some clones in this sample may be carry-over from other donors' samples.

The gene calls are TRBV5-4 and TRBJ2-1, with 8 bases fitting TRBD2. CDR1 is SGHNT, CDR2 YYREEE, per germline (reference sequence). The length of the CDR3 is 14 residues. V dropped 0 bases and J dropped 4; count of bases not matched to a gene: 0. CDR3 in DNA: TGTGCCAGCAGCTTGGCTAGCGGGTACAATGAGCAGTTCTTC. Amino acids: CASSLASGYNEQFF.

This clone appeared a single time. This chain joins TRBV2 and TRBJ1-5, with D perhaps matching TRBD1 (6 bases). CDR1 is SNHLY and CDR2 is FYNNEI in the germline V gene. Trimming shortened V by 0 bases and J by 6 bases, and 12 bases separated the two germline ends. The CDR3 length is 15 residues. The CDR3, as DNA: TGTGCCAGCAGTGAAGCGGGGGGCTCCGGTCAGCCCCAGCATTTT. Protein: CASSEAGGSGQPQHF.

The rearrangement joins TRBV27 to TRBJ2-4; the D gene is possibly TRBD1 (6 bases). Germline V CDR1 and CDR2: MNHEY, SMNVEV (reference sequence). This CDR3 is 17 amino acids long. V shed 4 bases and J shed 1 base, with 17 bases lying between them. The CDR3 nucleotides read TGTGCCAGCAGTTCCATCTACAGGGATATGGCCAAAAACATTCAGTACTTC. Amino acids: CASSSIYRDMAKNIQYF.

The chain is built from TRBV28 and TRBJ2-7; 9 nucleotides agree with TRBD1. The CDR3 sequence is 14 residues long. V lost 5 bases to trimming and J lost 2 bases; unmatched junction nucleotides: 4. Germline loops: CDR1 MDHEN, CDR2 SYDVKM. This chain's CDR3 is CASSQTGGTYEQYF. The CDR3 DNA reads TGTGCCAGCAGTCAGACAGGGGGTACCTACGAGCAGTACTTC.

V and J are TRBV18 and TRBJ2-7, with no clear D. This CDR3 is 14 amino acids long. Germline V gives CDR1 KGHSH, CDR2 LQKENI. V lost 2 bases, J lost 2 bases, and 10 bases lay in between. The CDR3 region is CASSPESKTYEQYF. CDR3 nucleotide sequence: TGTGCCAGCTCACCAGAATCTAAAACCTACGAGCAGTACTTC. Using reference TRBV18 and TRBJ2-7 for the parts outside the CDR3, the full variable domain is NAGVMQNPRHLVRRRGQEARLRCSPMKGHSHVYWYRQLPEEGLKFMVYLQKENIIDESGMPKERFSAEFPKEGPSILRIQQVVRGDSAAYFCASSPESKTYEQYFGPGTRLTVT.

In this sample, this clone turned up a few times. This chain connects TRBV19 to TRBJ2-1; 10 bases agree with TRBD2. Per germline, CDR1 LNHDA and CDR2 SQIVND (reference sequence). This CDR3 contains 14 residues. With 3 bases clipped from V and 10 bases from J, the junction kept 6 bases outside the gene matches. CDR3 protein: CASSMTSGYGEQFF. CDR3 coding DNA: TGTGCCAGTAGTATGACTAGCGGGTACGGAGAGCAGTTCTTC.

This clone has ten or more counts. This rearrangement joins TRBV28 to TRBJ2-6; a possible D gene is TRBD1 (5 bases). Per germline, CDR1 MDHEN and CDR2 SYDVKM. V lost 6 bases and J 2 bases, leaving 17 bases between the germline ends. CDR3 length: 17 residues. In DNA, the CDR3 is TGTGCCAGCAGGGACAACACGACACCCCCTGGGGCCAACGTCCTGACTTTC. As protein: CASRDNTTPPGANVLTF.

This chain joins TRBV27 and TRBJ2-3, with D possibly TRBD1 on 6 matching bases. V gave up 5 bases and J gave up 0 bases, with 15 bases separating them. Germline V gene lookup returns CDR1 MNHEY and CDR2 SMNVEV (reference sequence). There are 16 residues in the CDR3. The CDR3 DNA sequence: TGTGCCAGCAGTCGGGCCTCGACAGGTAGCACAGATACGCAGTATTTT. Translated, it gives CASSRASTGSTDTQYF.

This clone was found once. The rearrangement uses TRBV25-1 and TRBJ2-7; TRBD2 matches at 11 bases. The V gene's germline CDR1 is MGHDK and CDR2 SYGVNS. J lost 4 bases, V lost 6 bases, and 2 bases had no gene match. The CDR3 contains 13 residues. The CDR3 protein is CASRRTSGYEQYF. The CDR3 nucleotides are TGTGCCAGCAGACGGACTAGCGGGTACGAGCAGTACTTC.

This rearrangement joins TRBV11-3 to TRBJ1-2; D possibly corresponds to TRBD1 (6 bases). Trimming took off 0 bases at V and 14 bases at J, with 16 bases between the two ends. The CDR3 is 13 residues long. Germline assignment: CDR1 SGHNT and CDR2 YENEEA. CDR3 DNA sequence: TGTGCCAGCAGCTTAGACCCCGAGGGGGAAGAAACCTTC. This codes for CASSLDPEGEETF.